The 32 T cell receptor beta chains presented below share a single source sample, sequenced in a study of STAT3 mutations in large granular lymphocyte leukemia. Study-level points and caveats: At least one immunodominant TCR beta clonotype appeared in every T-cell large granular lymphocyte leukemia patient.

Measured with immunoSEQ multiplex PCR; TCRdb has only the in-frame clones, and not every one. The sample lists under 1,500 clones; around 70% were seen once. No antigen has been assigned to these receptors. Sequenced: peripheral blood mononuclear cells. These receptors were collected from a woman aged 70 to 79 with T-cell large granular lymphocyte leukemia. Some clones in this sample may be carry-over from other donors' samples.

V and J are TRBV6-5 and TRBJ1-4, with 9 bases lining up with TRBD1. CDR3 length equals 15 residues. The germline V gene has CDR1 MNHEY and CDR2 SVGAGI. V gave up 6 bases and J gave up 7 bases; unmatched junction bases: 9. CDR3: CASSRPGQGAEKLFF. The CDR3, as DNA: TGTGCCAGCAGCCGACCGGGACAGGGTGCTGAAAAACTGTTTTTT.

This clone was picked up a small number of times. The chain couples TRBV5-1 to TRBJ1-2, with D uncertain. CDR3 length: 13 amino acids. The V gene lost 4 bases and the J gene lost 3 bases, with 10 bases spanning the gap. Germline V CDR1 and CDR2: SGHRS, YFSETQ. Here the CDR3 DNA reads TGCGCCAGCAGCCAGGACGGTGACTATGGCTACACCTTC. It codes for CASSQDGDYGYTF.

CDR3 coding DNA: TGTGCCAGCAGCTTATGGGCAACTAATGAAAAACTGTTTTTT. Translating it yields CASSLWATNEKLFF. The rearrangement uses TRBV11-2 and TRBJ1-4; D is undetermined. This CDR3 has 14 amino acids. Trimming took off 2 bases at V and 0 bases at J, with 4 bases between the two ends. Germline V lookup: CDR1 SGHAT, CDR2 FQNNGV. The full variable domain, its missing parts supplied by reference TRBV11-2 and TRBJ1-4, is EAGVAQSPRYKIIEKRQSVAFWCNPISGHATLYWYQQILGQGPKLLIQFQNNGVVDDSQLPKDRFSAERLKGVDSTLKIQPAKLEDSAVYLCASSLWATNEKLFFGSGTQLSVL.

The CDR3 nucleotides are TGCAGCGTCAAAAGGGAGGGGGCAGGAGAAAAACTGTTTTTT. This encodes CSVKREGAGEKLFF. The V gene is TRBV29-1, the J gene TRBJ1-4; 7 bases align to TRBD1. Per germline, CDR1 SQVTM and CDR2 ANQGSEA. V lost 6 bases to trimming and J lost 8 bases; unmatched junction nucleotides: 12. The CDR3 length is 14 residues. Full variable domain (outside the CDR3, taken from reference TRBV29-1 and TRBJ1-4): SAVISQKPSRDICQRGTSLTIQCQVDSQVTMMFWYRQQPGQSLTLIATANQGSEATYESGFVIDKFPISRPNLTFSTLTVSNMSPEDSSIYLCSVKREGAGEKLFFGSGTQLSVL.

This clone was seen a handful of times. The chain recombines TRBV4-3 with TRBJ2-1; tentatively, D is TRBD2 (6 bases). Germline V gene data show CDR1 as LGHNA and CDR2 as YSLEER. The V end lost 1 base, the J end lost 7 bases, and 8 bases lay between the germline ends. This CDR3 is 13 amino acids long. Written as DNA, the CDR3 is TGCGCCAGCAGCCAAGCAGGGAGGAATGAGCAGTTCTTC. The encoded protein is CASSQAGRNEQFF.

The rearrangement joins TRBV10-3 to TRBJ2-5; D possibly corresponds to TRBD1 (6 bases). Germline CDR1 ENHRY, CDR2 SYGVKD. CDR3 size: 14 residues. V was shortened by 2 bases and J by 2 bases, with 9 bases between the two germline ends. The CDR3 DNA is TGTGCCATCAGTGAGAGTACAGGGCAAGAGACCCAGTACTTC. Translating gives CAISESTGQETQYF.

V is TRBV28 and J is TRBJ1-5, with D perhaps matching TRBD1 (5 bases). From germline, CDR1 is MDHEN and CDR2 SYDVKM. CDR3 length equals 13 residues. V was cut by 11 bases and J by 1 base, with 12 bases left in between. The CDR3 nucleotides are TGTGCCTGCTCGACAGAGAGCAATCAGCCCCAGCATTTT. The encoded protein is CACSTESNQPQHF.

J is TRBJ1-2 and V is TRBV7-6; D may be TRBD1 (6 bases). Germline loops: CDR1 SGHVS, CDR2 FNYEAQ. This CDR3 region has 15 residues. V was pared by 5 bases and J by 6 bases, with 19 bases between. The CDR3 nucleotides read TGTGCCAGCAGCCTAACCCCCAGGGGCGAGAATGGCTACACCTTC. It codes for CASSLTPRGENGYTF. Using reference TRBV7-6 and TRBJ1-2 for the parts outside the CDR3, the full variable domain is GAGVSQSPRYKVTKRGQDVALRCDPISGHVSLYWYRQALGQGPEFLTYFNYEAQQDKSGLPNDRFSAERPEGSISTLTIQRTEQRDSAMYRCASSLTPRGENGYTFGSGTRLTVV.

DNA for the CDR3: TGTGCCAGCGGGGGGACAGGGCCAAATTCACCCCTCCACTTT. It codes for CASGGTGPNSPLHF. V and J are TRBV2 and TRBJ1-6; TRBD1 matches at 9 bases. Germline assignment: CDR1 SNHLY and CDR2 FYNNEI. The CDR3 runs 14 residues. Unmatched junction bases numbered 6, after V lost 8 bases and J lost 7 bases.

Relative to its sample, this clone is large. The chain uses TRBV10-3 and TRBJ1-2; D remains unclear. The CDR3 is made up of 12 amino acids. CDR1 and CDR2 from the germline V gene are ENHRY and SYGVKD. Trimming cost V 3 bases and J 5 bases, with 7 bases left between them. The CDR3 coding sequence is TGTGCCATCAGTGATTTGGGATATGGCTACACCTTC. Residues: CAISDLGYGYTF.

This chain links TRBV27 with TRBJ1-1, with 8 bases fitting TRBD1. Germline V gives CDR1 MNHEY, CDR2 SMNVEV (reference sequence). The V segment lost 6 bases and the J segment 1 base; nucleotides outside the gene matches: 7. The CDR3 extends over 15 amino acids. CDR3 sequence (DNA): TGTGCCAGCAGGACACAGGGGGGGTGGAACACTGAAGCTTTCTTT. Its translation: CASRTQGGWNTEAFF.

The chain joins TRBV14 to TRBJ2-7; D is unclear. Germline V CDR1 and CDR2: SGHDN, FVKESK. Trimming took 3 bases from V and 1 from J, leaving 7 bases between them. CDR3 length: 13 residues. CDR3 sequence: CASSHGPSYEQYF. The CDR3 coding sequence is TGTGCCAGCAGCCATGGGCCATCCTACGAGCAGTACTTC.

The chain links TRBV4-1 to TRBJ2-2, with D perhaps TRBD1 (6 bases). The V gene's germline CDR1 is MGHRA and CDR2 YSYEKL. The V end lost 3 bases, the J end lost 3 bases, and 14 bases lay between the germline ends. CDR3 length equals 16 residues. CDR3 sequence: CASSQGTGPYTGELFF. CDR3 nucleotides: TGCGCCAGCAGCCAGGGAACAGGGCCCTACACCGGGGAGCTGTTTTTT.

The chain has TRBV30 and TRBJ2-7, with 9 bases that match TRBD1. V lost 4 bases, J lost 2 bases, and 9 bases stayed unmatched. This CDR3 spans 15 amino acids. CDR1 is GTSNPN, CDR2 SVGIG, per germline (reference sequence). CDR3 loop: CAWTPGGTGPYEQYF. The DNA for the CDR3 is TGTGCCTGGACCCCAGGGGGGACAGGGCCCTACGAGCAGTACTTC. Variable domain in full (rest from reference TRBV30 and TRBJ2-7): SQTIHQWPATLVQPVGSPLSLECTVEGTSNPNLYWYRQAAGRGLQLLFYSVGIGQISSEVPQNLSASRPQDRQFILSSKKLLLSDSGFYLCAWTPGGTGPYEQYFGPGTRLTVT.

The V call is TRBV5-1, the J call TRBJ1-4; tentatively, D is TRBD1 (6 bases). CDR1 SGHRS and CDR2 YFSETQ come from the germline V gene. The V gene lost 0 bases and the J gene lost 4 bases, with 13 bases spanning the gap. The CDR3 spans 16 residues. The DNA for the CDR3 is TGCGCCAGCAGCTTGGCCGGGGGGGCGATTAATGAAAAACTGTTTTTT. Residues: CASSLAGGAINEKLFF. The full variable domain, completed using reference TRBV5-1 and TRBJ1-4, is KAGVTQTPRYLIKTRGQQVTLSCSPISGHRSVSWYQQTPGQGLQFLFEYFSETQRNKGNFPGRFSGRQFSNSRSEMNVSTLELGDSALYLCASSLAGGAINEKLFFGSGTQLSVL.

The CDR3: CASSSRGREQYF. The CDR3 DNA follows: TGTGCCAGCAGCTCGCGTGGGAGGGAGCAGTACTTC. This chain links TRBV11-2 with TRBJ2-7, with a possible D match to TRBD2 (6 bases). Germline V gives CDR1 SGHAT, CDR2 FQNNGV. This CDR3 has 12 residues. Trimming pared 4 bases from V and 7 bases from J, leaving 11 bases between.

The chain links TRBV5-1 to TRBJ2-7; 9 bases line up with TRBD1. This CDR3 is built from 15 residues. Looked up from germline, CDR1 is SGHRS and CDR2 is YFSETQ. V was pared by 4 bases and J by 2 bases, with 7 bases of the junction left unmatched. CDR3 nucleotide sequence: TGCGCCAGCAGCCCCCCCGGGACAGGGCCCTACGAGCAGTACTTC. It yields the protein CASSPPGTGPYEQYF.

V gene TRBV30 combines with J gene TRBJ2-3; tentatively, D is TRBD1 or TRBD2 (5 bases each). Trimming left V 5 bases short and J 4 bases short, with 13 bases between. CDR1 and CDR2 (germline): GTSNPN, SVGIG (reference sequence). The length of the CDR3 is 13 residues. DNA for the CDR3: TGTGCCTGGGTTGGGGGTGGCTCAGATACGCAGTATTTT. Encoded protein: CAWVGGGSDTQYF.

By share of the sample, this clone is large. The gene calls are TRBV5-6 and TRBJ1-1, with D maybe TRBD1 (5 bases). Germline V gives CDR1 SGHDT, CDR2 YYEEEE. CDR3 length: 16 amino acids. Trimming pared 4 bases from V and 1 base from J, leaving 17 bases between. The CDR3 nucleotides read TGTGCCAGCAGCCGGGGGATCACATCTTGGAACACTGAAGCTTTCTTT. As protein: CASSRGITSWNTEAFF.

In this sample, this clone turned up a few times. The chain has TRBV5-1 and TRBJ2-7; D not certain. Germline V lookup: CDR1 SGHRS, CDR2 YFSETQ. V was cut by 4 bases and J by 2 bases, with 16 bases left in between. The CDR3 runs 15 residues. CDR3 sequence reads: CASSPSRSSTYEQYF. The CDR3 coding sequence is TGCGCCAGCAGCCCCTCCCGGAGTAGCACCTACGAGCAGTACTTC.

The chain carries TRBV27 and TRBJ2-5; a possible D gene is TRBD1 (5 bases). Trimming pared 0 bases from V and 5 bases from J, leaving 13 bases between. CDR3 size: 15 residues. Germline V gives CDR1 MNHEY, CDR2 SMNVEV (reference sequence). The CDR3 DNA is TGTGCCAGCAGTTTATCTAGCAGGGTGGGCGAGACCCAGTACTTC. Translated, it gives CASSLSSRVGETQYF.

The V call is TRBV25-1, the J call TRBJ2-3, with D maybe TRBD1 (6 bases). This CDR3 is built from 15 residues. The ends were cut back, 7 bases at V and 4 bases at J, with 18 bases in the middle. Germline CDR1 is MGHDK and CDR2 is SYGVNS. The CDR3 nucleotides read TGTGCCAGCACGCCCGCCGGACAGCCTTCAGATACGCAGTATTTT. Translated, it gives CASTPAGQPSDTQYF.

This clone was found a few times. CDR3 sequence: CASSVSPNTEAFF. In nucleotides, the CDR3 is TGTGCCAGCAGTGTATCCCCGAACACTGAAGCTTTCTTT. The V call is TRBV2, the J call TRBJ1-1, with D uncertain. Germline assignment: CDR1 SNHLY and CDR2 FYNNEI. The CDR3 covers 13 residues. V was cut by 4 bases and J by 1 base, with 7 bases left in between.

This clone turned up a few times. V gene TRBV5-1 combines with J gene TRBJ1-2; D gene ambiguous. Per the germline V gene, CDR1 is SGHRS and CDR2 is YFSETQ. The V end lost 1 base, the J end lost 8 bases, and 9 bases lay between the germline ends. The CDR3 runs to 12 residues. The CDR3: CASSLSLGGYTF. CDR3 coding DNA: TGCGCCAGCAGCTTGAGTCTGGGGGGCTACACCTTC.

The V and J genes are TRBV6-5 and TRBJ2-3; TRBD1 matches at 7 bases. CDR1 and CDR2 from the germline V gene are MNHEY and SVGAGI. V trimming: 7 bases; J trimming: 4 bases; junction bases outside the gene matches: 8. There are 14 residues in the CDR3. The CDR3 sequence is CASTSTGKADTQYF. CDR3 DNA: TGTGCCAGCACCTCGACAGGGAAGGCAGATACGCAGTATTTT.

This clone appeared a single time. This sequence joins TRBV15 and TRBJ2-7; 11 positions match TRBD1. Losses at the gene ends were 9 bases for V and 2 bases for J; bases not matched to a gene: 3. Per the germline V gene, CDR1 is LNHNV and CDR2 is YYDKDF (reference sequence). This CDR3 spans 13 amino acids. The CDR3 sequence is CATGTGGPYEQYF. For the CDR3, the DNA is TGTGCCACGGGGACAGGGGGACCCTACGAGCAGTACTTC.

This clone was seen a handful of times. This sequence joins TRBV5-1 and TRBJ2-2; D is undetermined. The CDR3 is made up of 15 amino acids. V was pared by 0 bases and J by 0 bases, with 6 bases between. Germline values: CDR1 SGHRS, CDR2 YFSETQ. The CDR3 nucleotides read TGCGCCAGCAGCTTGGGACACACGAACACCGGGGAGCTGTTTTTT. Translated: CASSLGHTNTGELFF.

The V gene is TRBV18, the J gene TRBJ1-2; TRBD1 agrees at 7 bases. CDR1 and CDR2 from the germline V gene are KGHSH and LQKENI. The CDR3 runs to 15 residues. The ends lost 4 bases at V and 0 bases at J; junction bases unmatched: 5. The CDR3 region is CASSRPGQPNYGYTF. In DNA, the CDR3 is TGTGCCAGCTCACGTCCGGGACAGCCTAACTATGGCTACACCTTC.

The chain employs TRBV7-9 and TRBJ2-1; 11 nucleotides align to TRBD2. The V and J ends lost 1 base and 6 bases, in that order; junction bases with no gene match: 2. The CDR3 sequence is 15 residues long. Germline V gene sequence: CDR1 SEHNR, CDR2 FQNEAQ (reference sequence). CDR3 residues: CASSLDGTSGNEQFF. For the CDR3, the DNA is TGTGCCAGCAGCTTAGATGGGACTAGCGGCAATGAGCAGTTCTTC. The full variable domain, rest sourced from reference TRBV7-9 and TRBJ2-1, is DTGVSQNPRHKITKRGQNVTFRCDPISEHNRLYWYRQTLGQGPEFLTYFQNEAQLEKSRLLSDRFSAERPKGSFSTLEIQRTEQGDSAMYLCASSLDGTSGNEQFFGPGTRLTVL.

The V call is TRBV15, the J call TRBJ2-7; 11 bases align to TRBD2. The ends lost 0 bases at V and 1 base at J; junction bases unmatched: 11. CDR3 length equals 19 residues. Germline V lookup: CDR1 LNHNV, CDR2 YYDKDF (reference sequence). CDR3 sequence (DNA): TGTGCCACCAGCAGAGACTACAGACCGGGACTAGCGGATTCCTACGAGCAGTACTTC. Protein sequence: CATSRDYRPGLADSYEQYF. The full variable domain, completed using reference TRBV15 and TRBJ2-7, is DAMVIQNPRYQVTQFGKPVTLSCSQTLNHNVMYWYQQKSSQAPKLLFHYYDKDFNNEADTPDNFQSRRPNTSFCFLDIRSPGLGDTAMYLCATSRDYRPGLADSYEQYFGPGTRLTVT.

This clone has more than one count but fewer than ten. The chain combines TRBV7-2 with TRBJ1-6; TRBD1 might be the D (5 bases). The CDR3 is 15 residues long. Germline assignment: CDR1 SGHTA and CDR2 FQGNSA. The V end lost 1 base, the J end lost 7 bases, and 11 bases lay between the germline ends. CDR3 nucleotides: TGTGCCAGCAGCTTAGACAGGACGGGAAATTCACCCCTCCACTTT. This codes for CASSLDRTGNSPLHF.

The V and J genes are TRBV28 and TRBJ2-3; TRBD1 matches at 8 bases. The CDR3 runs to 17 residues. The J segment lost 1 base and the V segment lost 6 bases, leaving 12 bases of the junction unmatched. From germline, CDR1 is MDHEN and CDR2 SYDVKM. The CDR3 nucleotides are TGTGCCAGCAGCTCCGCCCGCAGGGGGCTTGGCACAGATACGCAGTATTTT. This codes for CASSSARRGLGTDTQYF.